This T cell receptor (beta chain) was identified during a study of PD-1 blockade in classical Hodgkin lymphoma. Overall study results and limits: Repertoire differences lack defined causes, possibly disease activity or prior therapy. Before treatment, complete responders showed about the same diversity as newly diagnosed patients.

Germline assignment: CDR1 KGHSH and CDR2 LQKENI. The CDR3 length is 15 residues. Trimming removed 3 bases from V and 0 bases from J, with 8 bases in between. Worth noting for this clone: Antigen unknown.

Each and every patient relapsed after autologous stem cell transplantation, and patients got differing brentuximab vedotin exposure. Progressive disease, partial response or complete response was each patient's best response. This table comes from immunoSEQ multiplex PCR, and its TCRdb copy is limited to in-frame clones, with some not included. The data contain roughly 96,000 clones, 89% of them singletons. The receptor was isolated from a human donor with classical Hodgkin lymphoma. V and J are TRBV18 and TRBJ2-2; D is unresolved. This specimen was peripheral blood mononuclear cells (PBMCs), taken before the second cycle of nivolumab. CDR3 sequence: CASSPRTTNTGELFF. In DNA, the CDR3 is TGTGCCAGCTCACCGAGAACAACGAACACCGGGGAGCTGTTTTTT. Combining the CDR3 with reference TRBV18 and TRBJ2-2 gives the whole variable domain NAGVMQNPRHLVRRRGQEARLRCSPMKGHSHVYWYRQLPEEGLKFMVYLQKENIIDESGMPKERFSAEFPKEGPSILRIQQVVRGDSAAYFCASSPRTTNTGELFFGEGSRLTVL.